What follows are 5 T cell receptor beta chains derived from one specimen sequenced in a study of blood T cell repertoires in COVID-19. Some clones are missing from TCRdb's copy, which holds only in-frame ones; the method was immunoSEQ multiplex PCR. The sample contains around 380,000 clones, 81% of which appear only once. The specimen was peripheral blood. All receptors come from a human donor with acute or convalescent COVID-19. The donor label of this sample is uncertain.

The chain combines TRBV7-9 with TRBJ1-2, with D possibly TRBD1 on 6 matching bases. The CDR3 spans 15 residues. Trimming pared 7 bases from V and 4 bases from J, leaving 19 bases between. CDR1 SEHNR and CDR2 FQNEAQ come from the germline V gene (reference sequence). The CDR3 here is CASTQTGGGSYGYTF. DNA for the CDR3: TGTGCCAGCACCCAGACAGGCGGAGGTAGCTATGGCTACACCTTC. The entire variable domain, with the rest obtained from reference TRBV7-9 and TRBJ1-2, is as follows: DTGVSQNPRHKITKRGQNVTFRCDPISEHNRLYWYRQTLGQGPEFLTYFQNEAQLEKSRLLSDRFSAERPKGSFSTLEIQRTEQGDSAMYLCASTQTGGGSYGYTFGSGTRLTVV.

This chain connects TRBV5-1 to TRBJ1-1; D perhaps matches TRBD1 (5 bases). Germline loops: CDR1 SGHRS, CDR2 YFSETQ. The CDR3 loop spans 13 amino acids. V was pared by 0 bases and J by 7 bases, with 10 bases between. CDR3 in amino acids: CASSLVQGSEAFF. The CDR3 nucleotides are TGCGCCAGCAGCTTGGTTCAGGGAAGTGAAGCTTTCTTT.

The sample holds one count of this clone. The chain joins TRBV30 to TRBJ1-2, with 9 bases lining up with TRBD1. The CDR3 is 14 amino acids. J was trimmed by 7 bases and V by 2 bases; bases with no gene match: 8. Looked up from germline, CDR1 is GTSNPN and CDR2 is SVGIG (reference sequence). CDR3 residues: CAWSTQGARSGYTF. CDR3 in DNA: TGTGCCTGGAGTACACAGGGGGCGCGGAGTGGCTACACCTTC. Together with reference TRBV30 and TRBJ1-2, the CDR3 gives the full variable domain: SQTIHQWPATLVQPVGSPLSLECTVEGTSNPNLYWYRQAAGRGLQLLFYSVGIGQISSEVPQNLSASRPQDRQFILSSKKLLLSDSGFYLCAWSTQGARSGYTFGSGTRLTVV.

The rearrangement links TRBV6-5 to TRBJ2-7; 11 bases are shared with TRBD1. J was trimmed by 2 bases and V by 4 bases; bases with no gene match: 4. Germline V gene lookup returns CDR1 MNHEY and CDR2 SVGAGI. CDR3 length: 15 residues. CDR3 region: CASSSGTGGTYEQYF. The CDR3 DNA sequence: TGTGCCAGCAGTTCCGGGACAGGGGGAACCTACGAGCAGTACTTC.

This chain connects TRBV18 to TRBJ1-6; D gene unclear. Trimming stripped 3 bases from V and 6 bases from J, with 21 bases between. Germline CDR1 reads KGHSH; CDR2 reads LQKENI. This CDR3 has 18 amino acids. CDR3 residues: CASSPRPPGGSGNSPLHF. Here the CDR3 DNA reads TGTGCCAGCTCACCTAGACCCCCAGGCGGGTCTGGTAATTCACCCCTCCACTTT.